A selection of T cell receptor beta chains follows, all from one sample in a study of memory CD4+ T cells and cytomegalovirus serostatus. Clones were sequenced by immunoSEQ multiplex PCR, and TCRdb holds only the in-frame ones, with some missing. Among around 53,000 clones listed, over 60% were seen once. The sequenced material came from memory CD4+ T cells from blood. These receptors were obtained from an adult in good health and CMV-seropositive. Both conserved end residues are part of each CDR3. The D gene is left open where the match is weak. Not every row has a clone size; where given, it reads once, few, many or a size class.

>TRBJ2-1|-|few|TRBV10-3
TGTGCCATCAGCGAAGGGTTTTACAATGAGCAGTTCTTC
CAISEGFYNEQFF
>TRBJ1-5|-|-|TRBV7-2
TGTGCCAGCAGCCCAATCCCGGGACACTATAGCAATCAGCCCCAGCATTTT
CASSPIPGHYSNQPQHF
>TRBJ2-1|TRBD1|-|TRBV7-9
TGTGCCAGCAGCCCGGGGCGACAGGGCTCGTTCTTC
CASSPGRQGSFF
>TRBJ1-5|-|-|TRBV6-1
TGTGCCAGCAGTGAAGGCCGGGGGATAACGAGCAATCAGCCCCAGCATTTT
CASSEGRGITSNQPQHF
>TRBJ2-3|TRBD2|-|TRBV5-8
TGTGCCAGCAGCACGAGGGACTACGACGGCGGTACGCAGTATTTT
CASSTRDYDGGTQYF
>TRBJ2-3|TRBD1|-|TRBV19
TGTGCCACCCCTGGACAGGCCCCCACAGATACGCAGTATTTT
CATPGQAPTDTQYF
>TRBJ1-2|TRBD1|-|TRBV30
TGTGCCTGGAGTGTCAGGGGGCGGTCTGGAGGCTACACCTTC
CAWSVRGRSGGYTF
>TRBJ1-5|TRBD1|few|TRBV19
TGTGCCAGTAGTACCGACAGGGGACGGGGGAATCAGCCCCAGCATTTT
CASSTDRGRGNQPQHF
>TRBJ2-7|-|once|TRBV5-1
TGCGCCAGCAGCTTGAATTTGGACGGGGGCGAGCAGTACTTC
CASSLNLDGGEQYF
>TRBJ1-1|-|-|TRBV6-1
TGTGCCAGCACCGCAGTTTCAGGGGCGACTGAAGCTTTCTTT
CASTAVSGATEAFF
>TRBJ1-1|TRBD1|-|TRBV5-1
TGCGCCAGCAACAATGCCCCGGGACAGACGAACACTGAAGCTTTCTTT
CASNNAPGQTNTEAFF
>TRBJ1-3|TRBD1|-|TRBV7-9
TGTGCCAGCAGCTCCGGAGGGGGCGGGTTTGGAAACACCATATATTTT
CASSSGGGGFGNTIYF
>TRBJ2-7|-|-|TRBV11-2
TGTGCCAGCAGCTTAGATCACTACGAGCAGTACTTC
CASSLDHYEQYF
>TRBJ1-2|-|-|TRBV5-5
TGTGCCAGCAGCTTGGGGGGTCTTAACTATGGCTACACCTTC
CASSLGGLNYGYTF
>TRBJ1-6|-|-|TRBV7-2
TGTGCCAGCAGCGGAAAGGGACGGATTAGAAATTCACCCCTCCACTTT
CASSGKGRIRNSPLHF
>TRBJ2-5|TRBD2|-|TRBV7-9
TGTGCCAGCAGCTTAGGTGGGACTAGCGTCCAAGAGACCCAGTACTTC
CASSLGGTSVQETQYF
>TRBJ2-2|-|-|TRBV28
TGTGCCAGCAGGGGACCTCTGGCCGGGGAGCTGTTTTTT
CASRGPLAGELFF
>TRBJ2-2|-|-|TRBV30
TGTGCCTGGAGTGTACTTAGGGGCGGGGAGCTGTTTTTT
CAWSVLRGGELFF
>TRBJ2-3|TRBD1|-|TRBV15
TGTGCCACCAGCACCCGACAGGGCGCAGATACGCAGTATTTT
CATSTRQGADTQYF
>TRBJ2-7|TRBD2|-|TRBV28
TGTGCCAGCACCACTAGCGGAACCTACGAGCAGTACTTC
CASTTSGTYEQYF
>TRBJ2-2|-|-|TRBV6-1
TGTGCCAGCAAGGAGGGAAACACCGGGGAGCTGTTTTTT
CASKEGNTGELFF
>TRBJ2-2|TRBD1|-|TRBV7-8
TGTGCCAGCAGCTTAGGACAGGGGGCAACCGGGGAGCTGTTTTTT
CASSLGQGATGELFF
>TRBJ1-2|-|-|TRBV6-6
TGTGCCAGCAGCCCCGGGTATCTCTATGGCTACACCTTC
CASSPGYLYGYTF
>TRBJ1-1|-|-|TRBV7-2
TGTGCCAGCAGCTTTGACGGAACTCAAGAAGCTTTCTTT
CASSFDGTQEAFF
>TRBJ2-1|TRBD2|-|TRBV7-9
TGTGCCAGCAGCTCAAGTCCGGGGACTAGCGGGAGCGGGGAGCAGTTCTTC
CASSSSPGTSGSGEQFF
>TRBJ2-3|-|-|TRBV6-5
TGTGCCAGCAGTCCCGGGAGACTAGTGGTAGATACGCAGTATTTT
CASSPGRLVVDTQYF
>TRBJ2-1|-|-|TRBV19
TGTGCCAGTAGTATAGAGAATGAGCAGTTCTTC
CASSIENEQFF
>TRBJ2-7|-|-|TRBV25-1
TGTGCCAGCAGTGAGACGTCCCCTTCGGGCTACGAGCAGTACTTC
CASSETSPSGYEQYF
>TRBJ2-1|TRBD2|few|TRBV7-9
TGTGCCAGCAGCACGACTAGCGGGGGGGCATCCTACAATGAGCAGTTCTTC
CASSTTSGGASYNEQFF
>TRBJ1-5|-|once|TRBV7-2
TGTGCCAGCAGCTTAGAAGGGTTTGGGATTCAGCCCCAGCATTTT
CASSLEGFGIQPQHF